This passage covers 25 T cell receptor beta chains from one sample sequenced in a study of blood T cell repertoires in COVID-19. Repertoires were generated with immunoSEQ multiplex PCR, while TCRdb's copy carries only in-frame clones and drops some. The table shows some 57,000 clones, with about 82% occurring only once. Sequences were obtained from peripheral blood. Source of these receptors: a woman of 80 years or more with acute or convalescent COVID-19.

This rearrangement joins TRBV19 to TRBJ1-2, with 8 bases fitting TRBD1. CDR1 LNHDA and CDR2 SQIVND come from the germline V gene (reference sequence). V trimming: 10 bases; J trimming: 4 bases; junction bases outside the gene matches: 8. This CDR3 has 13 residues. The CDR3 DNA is TGTGCCACCGCAGACAGGGGCGGCTATGGCTACACCTTC. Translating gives CATADRGGYGYTF.

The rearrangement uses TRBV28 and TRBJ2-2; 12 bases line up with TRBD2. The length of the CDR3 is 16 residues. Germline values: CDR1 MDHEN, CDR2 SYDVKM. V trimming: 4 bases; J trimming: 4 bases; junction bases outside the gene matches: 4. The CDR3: CASSSGLAGITGELFF. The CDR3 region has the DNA TGTGCCAGCAGTTCCGGACTAGCGGGGATCACCGGGGAGCTGTTTTTT.

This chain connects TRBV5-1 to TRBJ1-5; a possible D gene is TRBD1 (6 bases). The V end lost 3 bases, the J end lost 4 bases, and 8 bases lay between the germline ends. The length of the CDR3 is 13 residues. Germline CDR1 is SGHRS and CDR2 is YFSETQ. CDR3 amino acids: CASSSTGNQPQHF. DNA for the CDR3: TGCGCCAGCAGCTCTACAGGGAATCAGCCCCAGCATTTT.

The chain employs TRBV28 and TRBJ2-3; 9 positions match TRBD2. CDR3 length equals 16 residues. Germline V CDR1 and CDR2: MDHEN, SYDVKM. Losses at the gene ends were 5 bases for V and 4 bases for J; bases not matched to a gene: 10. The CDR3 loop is CASSTFLSGGADTQYF. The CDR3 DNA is TGTGCCAGCAGTACCTTTCTTAGCGGGGGCGCAGATACGCAGTATTTT.

The CDR3 sequence: CATSRDLQGARRSEQFF. The CDR3 nucleotides read TGTGCCACCAGCAGAGATCTACAGGGGGCGAGAAGGTCGGAGCAGTTCTTC. This sequence joins TRBV15 and TRBJ2-1; 9 nucleotides align to TRBD1. The junction had 13 bases not matched to a gene; V was cut back by 0 bases and J by 10 bases. The CDR3 runs to 17 residues. Looked up from germline, CDR1 is LNHNV and CDR2 is YYDKDF (reference sequence).

DNA for the CDR3: TGTGCCAGCAGCTTTGTCGGGACAGGGCTTTACGAAGCTTTCTTT. This sequence encodes CASSFVGTGLYEAFF. The chain has TRBV7-8 and TRBJ1-1; TRBD1 aligns across 9 bases. The CDR3 runs 15 residues. Per the germline V gene, CDR1 is SGHVS and CDR2 is FQNEAQ. The V segment lost 3 bases and the J segment 8 bases; nucleotides outside the gene matches: 10.

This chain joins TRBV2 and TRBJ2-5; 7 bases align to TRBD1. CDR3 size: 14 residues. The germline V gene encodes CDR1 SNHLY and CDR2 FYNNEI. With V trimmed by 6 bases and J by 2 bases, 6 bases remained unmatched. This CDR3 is CASRETGPQETQYF. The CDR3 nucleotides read TGTGCCAGCAGAGAGACAGGGCCTCAAGAGACCCAGTACTTC.

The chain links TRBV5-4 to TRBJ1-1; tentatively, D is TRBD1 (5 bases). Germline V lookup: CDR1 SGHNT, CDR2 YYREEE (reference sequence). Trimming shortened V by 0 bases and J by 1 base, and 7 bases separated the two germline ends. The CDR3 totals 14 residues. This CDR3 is CASSLGQQNTEAFF. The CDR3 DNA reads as TGTGCCAGCAGCTTGGGACAGCAGAACACTGAAGCTTTCTTT.

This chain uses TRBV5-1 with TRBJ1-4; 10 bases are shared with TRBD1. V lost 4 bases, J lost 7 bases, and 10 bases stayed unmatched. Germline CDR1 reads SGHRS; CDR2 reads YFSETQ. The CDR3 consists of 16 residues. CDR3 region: CASSLDGDRGVEKLFF. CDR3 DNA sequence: TGCGCCAGCAGCCTGGATGGGGACAGGGGCGTTGAAAAACTGTTTTTT.

The CDR3 loop is CAWSVGGRASEQYV. CDR3 DNA sequence: TGTGCCTGGAGTGTTGGTGGGAGGGCCTCCGAGCAGTACGTC. This chain connects TRBV30 to TRBJ2-7; TRBD2 matches at 7 bases. The germline V gene encodes CDR1 GTSNPN and CDR2 SVGIG (reference sequence). The length of the CDR3 is 14 residues. With 0 bases clipped from V and 6 bases from J, the junction kept 8 bases outside the gene matches.

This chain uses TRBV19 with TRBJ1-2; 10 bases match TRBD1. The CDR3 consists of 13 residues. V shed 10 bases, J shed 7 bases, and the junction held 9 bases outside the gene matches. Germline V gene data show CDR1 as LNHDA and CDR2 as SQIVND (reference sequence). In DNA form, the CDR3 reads TGTGCCACCAGGGGACAGGGGACGGGTGGCTACACCTTC. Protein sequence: CATRGQGTGGYTF.

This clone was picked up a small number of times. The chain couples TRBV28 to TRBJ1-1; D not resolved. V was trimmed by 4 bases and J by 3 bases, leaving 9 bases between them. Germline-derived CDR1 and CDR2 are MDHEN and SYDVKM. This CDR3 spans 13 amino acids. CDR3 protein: CASSWQVYTEAFF. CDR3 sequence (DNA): TGTGCCAGCAGTTGGCAGGTGTACACTGAAGCTTTCTTT.

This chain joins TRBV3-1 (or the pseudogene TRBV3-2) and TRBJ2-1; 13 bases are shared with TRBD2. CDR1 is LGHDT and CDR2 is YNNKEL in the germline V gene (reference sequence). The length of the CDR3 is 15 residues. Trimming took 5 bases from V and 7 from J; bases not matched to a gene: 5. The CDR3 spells CASSWTSGGLNEQFF. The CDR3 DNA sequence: TGTGCCAGCAGCTGGACTAGCGGGGGACTAAATGAGCAGTTCTTC.

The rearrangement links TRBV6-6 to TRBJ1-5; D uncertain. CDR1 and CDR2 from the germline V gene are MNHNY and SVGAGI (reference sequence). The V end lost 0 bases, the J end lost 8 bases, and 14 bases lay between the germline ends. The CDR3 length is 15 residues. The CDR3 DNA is TGTGCCAGCAGTTACTCGGGCAGCACTTCGGAGCCCCAGCATTTT. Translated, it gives CASSYSGSTSEPQHF.

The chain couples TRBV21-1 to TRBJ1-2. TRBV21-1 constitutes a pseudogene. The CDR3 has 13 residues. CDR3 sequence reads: CASSKERPGGYTF. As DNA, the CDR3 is TGTGCCAGCAGCAAAGAGCGGCCCGGGGGCTACACCTTC.

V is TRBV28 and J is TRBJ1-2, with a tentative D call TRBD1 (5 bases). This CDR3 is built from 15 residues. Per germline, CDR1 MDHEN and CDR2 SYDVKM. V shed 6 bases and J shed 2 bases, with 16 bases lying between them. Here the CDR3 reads CASRDPVGPNYGYTF. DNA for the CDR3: TGTGCCAGCAGAGACCCCGTGGGGCCCAACTATGGCTACACCTTC.

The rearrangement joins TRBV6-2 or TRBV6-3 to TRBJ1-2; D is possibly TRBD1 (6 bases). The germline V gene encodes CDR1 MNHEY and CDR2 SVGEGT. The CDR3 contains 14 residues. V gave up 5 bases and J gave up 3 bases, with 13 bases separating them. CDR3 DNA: TGTGCCAGCAGTAATAGACAGGTCCACTATGGCTACACCTTC. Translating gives CASSNRQVHYGYTF.

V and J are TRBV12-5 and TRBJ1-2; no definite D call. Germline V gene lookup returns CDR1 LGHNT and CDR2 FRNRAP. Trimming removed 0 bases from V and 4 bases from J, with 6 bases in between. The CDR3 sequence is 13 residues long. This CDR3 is CASGLVLSYGYTF. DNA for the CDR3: TGTGCTAGTGGTTTGGTGTTGAGCTATGGCTACACCTTC.

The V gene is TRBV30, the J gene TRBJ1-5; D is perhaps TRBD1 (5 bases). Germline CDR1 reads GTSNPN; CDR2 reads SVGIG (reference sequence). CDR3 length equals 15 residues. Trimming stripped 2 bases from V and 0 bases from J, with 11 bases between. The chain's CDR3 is CAWSPGTLSNQPQHF. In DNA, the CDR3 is TGTGCCTGGAGTCCCGGGACTCTTAGCAATCAGCCCCAGCATTTT.

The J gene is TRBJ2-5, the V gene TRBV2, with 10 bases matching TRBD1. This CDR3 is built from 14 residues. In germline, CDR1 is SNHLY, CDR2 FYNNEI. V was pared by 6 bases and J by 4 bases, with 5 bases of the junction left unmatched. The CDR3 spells CASRRDRGRETQYF. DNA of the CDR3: TGTGCCAGCAGGCGGGACAGGGGAAGAGAGACCCAGTACTTC.

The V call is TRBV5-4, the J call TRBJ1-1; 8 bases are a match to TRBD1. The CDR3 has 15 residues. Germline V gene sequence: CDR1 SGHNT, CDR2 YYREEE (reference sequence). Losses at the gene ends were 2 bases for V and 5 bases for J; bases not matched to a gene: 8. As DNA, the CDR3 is TGTGCCAGCAGCTTCCCCGGACAGGGAGGGACTGAAGCTTTCTTT. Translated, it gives CASSFPGQGGTEAFF. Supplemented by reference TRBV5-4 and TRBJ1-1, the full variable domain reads ETGVTQSPTHLIKTRGQQVTLRCSSQSGHNTVSWYQQALGQGPQFIFQYYREEENGRGNFPPRFSGLQFPNYSSELNVNALELDDSALYLCASSFPGQGGTEAFFGQGTRLTVV.

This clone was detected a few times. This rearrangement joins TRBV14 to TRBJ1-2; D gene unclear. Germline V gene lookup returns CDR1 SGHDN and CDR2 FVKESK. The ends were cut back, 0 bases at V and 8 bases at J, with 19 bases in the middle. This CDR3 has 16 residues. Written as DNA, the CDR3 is TGTGCCAGCAGCCAAGACTCCGGCGGCCTGGGTAGGGGCTACACCTTC. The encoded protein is CASSQDSGGLGRGYTF. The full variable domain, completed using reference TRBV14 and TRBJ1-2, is EAGVTQFPSHSVIEKGQTVTLRCDPISGHDNLYWYRRVMGKEIKFLLHFVKESKQDESGMPNNRFLAERTGGTYSTLKVQPAELEDSGVYFCASSQDSGGLGRGYTFGSGTRLTVV.

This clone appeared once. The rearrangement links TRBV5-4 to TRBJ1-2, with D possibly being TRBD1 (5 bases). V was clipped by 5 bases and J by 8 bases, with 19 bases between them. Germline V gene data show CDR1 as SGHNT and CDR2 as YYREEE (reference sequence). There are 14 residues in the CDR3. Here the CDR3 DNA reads TGTGCCAGCAGGAGGCCGGGACTCCGGCTAGGCTACACCTTC. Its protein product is CASRRPGLRLGYTF.

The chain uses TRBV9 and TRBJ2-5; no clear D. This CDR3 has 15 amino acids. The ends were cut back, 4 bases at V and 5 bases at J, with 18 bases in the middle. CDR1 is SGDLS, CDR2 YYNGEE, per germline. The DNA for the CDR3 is TGTGCCAGCAGCCCCCGCGTAGTTCCCGGGGAGACCCAGTACTTC. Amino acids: CASSPRVVPGETQYF.

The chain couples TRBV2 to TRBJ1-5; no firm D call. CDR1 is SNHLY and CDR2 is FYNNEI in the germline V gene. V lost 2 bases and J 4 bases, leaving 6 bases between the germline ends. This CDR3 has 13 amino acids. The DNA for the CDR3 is TGTGCCAGCAGTGAATCTGAGAATCAGCCCCAGCATTTT. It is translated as CASSESENQPQHF.